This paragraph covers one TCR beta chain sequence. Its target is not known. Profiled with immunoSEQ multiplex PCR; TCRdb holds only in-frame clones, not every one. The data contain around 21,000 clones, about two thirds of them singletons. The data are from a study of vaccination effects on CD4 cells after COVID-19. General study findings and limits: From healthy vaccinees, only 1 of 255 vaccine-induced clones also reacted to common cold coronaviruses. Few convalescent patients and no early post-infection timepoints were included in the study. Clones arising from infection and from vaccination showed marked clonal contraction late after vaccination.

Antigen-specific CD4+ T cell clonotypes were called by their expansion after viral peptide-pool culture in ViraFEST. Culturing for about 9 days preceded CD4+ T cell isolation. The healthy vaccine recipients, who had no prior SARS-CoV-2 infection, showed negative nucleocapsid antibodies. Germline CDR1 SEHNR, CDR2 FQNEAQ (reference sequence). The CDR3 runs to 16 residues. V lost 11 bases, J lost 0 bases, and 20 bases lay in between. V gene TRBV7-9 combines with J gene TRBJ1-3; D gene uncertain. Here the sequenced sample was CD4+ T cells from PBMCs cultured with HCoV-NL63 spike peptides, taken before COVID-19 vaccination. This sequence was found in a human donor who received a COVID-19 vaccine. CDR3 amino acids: CAAGPGAGPSGNTIYF. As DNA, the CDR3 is TGTGCCGCTGGCCCGGGAGCGGGTCCCTCTGGAAACACCATATATTTT.